One and the same sample provided the 30 T cell receptor beta chains below, sequenced in a study of blood T cell repertoires in COVID-19. Assay: immunoSEQ multiplex PCR; the TCRdb copy retains only in-frame clones and omits some. The sample lists 250,000 or so clones, around 90% seen once, with 0.94% in the top ten. The specimen sequenced was peripheral blood. The source of these receptors is a woman aged 40-49 years who had recovered from COVID-19.

The rearrangement uses TRBV4-1 and TRBJ2-7, with 8 bases that match TRBD1. The CDR3 is 15 amino acids. Germline loops: CDR1 MGHRA, CDR2 YSYEKL. The V and J ends lost 2 bases and 3 bases, in that order; junction bases with no gene match: 6. CDR3 residues: CASSQTPGQGYEQYF. The CDR3 region has the DNA TGCGCCAGCAGCCAAACCCCTGGACAGGGCTACGAGCAGTACTTC.

J is TRBJ2-1 and V is TRBV3-1 (or the pseudogene TRBV3-2); weak D call: TRBD2 (6 bases). The V and J ends lost 1 base and 6 bases respectively, with 13 bases between them. The CDR3 is made up of 15 amino acids. In germline, CDR1 is LGHDT, CDR2 YNNKEL (reference sequence). The CDR3 loop reads CASSQVGGAGNEQFF. The CDR3 DNA is TGTGCCAGCAGCCAAGTCGGGGGAGCGGGCAATGAGCAGTTCTTC.

The V and J genes are TRBV5-1 and TRBJ2-2; TRBD1 might be the D (6 bases). CDR3 length equals 14 residues. Germline V lookup: CDR1 SGHRS, CDR2 YFSETQ. Trimming left V 4 bases short and J 4 bases short, with 11 bases between. CDR3 DNA: TGCGCCAGCAGCCCCTCAGGGGTCACCGGGGAGCTGTTTTTT. Amino acids: CASSPSGVTGELFF.

This clone showed up just a few times. The rearrangement uses TRBV28 and TRBJ2-3; possible D gene TRBD1, 6 bases. This CDR3 is 18 amino acids long. Germline V CDR1 and CDR2: MDHEN, SYDVKM. V was shortened by 7 bases and J by 6 bases, with 29 bases between the two germline ends. This CDR3 is CASTMGWDISSQSDTQYF. CDR3 DNA sequence: TGTGCCAGCACCATGGGATGGGACATATCTTCACAATCGGATACGCAGTATTTT.

CDR3 DNA sequence: TGTGCCAGCAGAGCAGGGGGTGAGGCACCCCTCCACTTT. Its translation is CASRAGGEAPLHF. The rearrangement joins TRBV12-3 or TRBV12-4 to TRBJ1-6, with 7 positions matching TRBD1. The CDR3 length is 13 residues. The V gene end was trimmed by 6 bases and the J gene end by 11 bases; junction bases not matched to a gene: 7.

V usage is TRBV5-1 and J usage is TRBJ2-7, with TRBD1 matching 8 bases. The trim removed 4 bases at V and 4 bases at J, leaving 16 bases unmatched. The CDR3 length is 17 residues. Germline values: CDR1 SGHRS, CDR2 YFSETQ. Written as DNA, the CDR3 is TGCGCCAGCAGCCCGACCGTTCGACAGGGGACAATTTACGAGCAGTACTTC. Translated, it gives CASSPTVRQGTIYEQYF.

This chain connects TRBV7-9 to TRBJ2-7; D is unresolved. Germline V lookup: CDR1 SEHNR, CDR2 FQNEAQ (reference sequence). The CDR3 extends over 12 amino acids. Trimming removed 2 bases at V and 4 bases at J, with 6 bases between. The CDR3 sequence: CASSLQAYEQYF. CDR3 DNA: TGTGCCAGCAGCTTACAGGCGTACGAGCAGTACTTC.

This clone was detected only once. This chain uses TRBV18 with TRBJ1-6; the D gene is possibly TRBD1 (6 bases). The CDR3 is 19 amino acids. The V gene lost 3 bases and the J gene lost 3 bases, with 21 bases spanning the gap. Germline V gene data show CDR1 as KGHSH and CDR2 as LQKENI. This CDR3 reads CASSPLGRTALIYNSPLHF. The CDR3 DNA sequence: TGTGCCAGCTCACCCCTCGGGAGGACAGCCCTAATCTATAATTCACCCCTCCACTTT.

The V and J genes are TRBV11-3 and TRBJ2-1; 8 bases fit TRBD2. V lost 7 bases and J lost 7; bases outside the gene matches: 12. Germline loops: CDR1 SGHNT, CDR2 YENEEA. This CDR3 has 15 amino acids. CDR3 protein: CASTFGTGGFNEQFF. Written as DNA, the CDR3 is TGTGCCAGCACCTTTGGAACGGGAGGGTTTAATGAGCAGTTCTTC.

The J gene is TRBJ1-2, the V gene TRBV12-3 or TRBV12-4, with 8 bases that match TRBD1. The CDR3 covers 13 residues. V lost 0 bases and J lost 11; bases outside the gene matches: 5. The DNA for the CDR3 is TGTGCCAGCAGTTTAGCCCAGGGGGCGGGGTACACCTTC. Protein: CASSLAQGAGYTF.

The V call is TRBV28, the J call TRBJ2-2; 8 bases map to TRBD2. This CDR3 is built from 19 residues. Germline CDR1 MDHEN, CDR2 SYDVKM. Trimming at V came to 7 bases and at J to 4 bases, leaving 20 bases not matched to a gene. CDR3 protein: CASTPPTGSGRQVTGELFF. The CDR3 bases are TGTGCCAGCACCCCCCCTACAGGGAGCGGGAGACAGGTCACCGGGGAGCTGTTTTTT.

In DNA form, the CDR3 reads TGTGCCAGCAGCCCGACTAGCGGCCCAACCTACGAGCAGTACTTC. It is translated as CASSPTSGPTYEQYF. The chain uses TRBV5-4 and TRBJ2-7; 9 bases are a match to TRBD2. V lost 4 bases, J lost 2 bases, and 7 bases stayed unmatched. The CDR3 is 15 amino acids. Looked up from germline, CDR1 is SGHNT and CDR2 is YYREEE (reference sequence).

Ten or more counts support this clone. The chain carries TRBV11-3 and TRBJ2-5; weak D call: TRBD2 (5 bases). The CDR3 contains 13 residues. The germline gives CDR1 SGHNT, CDR2 YENEEA. V was pared by 6 bases and J by 5 bases, with 13 bases between. Written as DNA, the CDR3 is TGTGCCAGCAGTTACGGGGTGGGGGAGACCCAGTACTTC. Its translation is CASSYGVGETQYF.

There are a few counts of this clone. CDR3 DNA: TGTGCCGGAGCGGACAGAACCTACGAGCAGTACTTC. Encoded protein: CAGADRTYEQYF. The rearrangement links TRBV2 to TRBJ2-7, with D possibly matching TRBD1 (6 bases). CDR1 and CDR2 (germline): SNHLY, FYNNEI. V lost 11 bases to trimming and J lost 2 bases, with 13 bases between them. This CDR3 comprises 12 residues.

This clone came up once. The chain combines TRBV11-2 with TRBJ2-1; 9 bases map to TRBD2. This CDR3 has 18 residues. Per the germline V gene, CDR1 is SGHAT and CDR2 is FQNNGV. V trimming: 3 bases; J trimming: 4 bases; junction bases outside the gene matches: 13. CDR3 sequence: CASSFVSGSHIGYNEQFF. CDR3 sequence (DNA): TGTGCCAGCAGCTTTGTTAGCGGGAGCCACATTGGATACAATGAGCAGTTCTTC.

This chain uses TRBV7-9 with TRBJ1-1; 9 bases fit TRBD1. The CDR3 totals 14 residues. Germline V gives CDR1 SEHNR, CDR2 FQNEAQ (reference sequence). V dropped 4 bases and J dropped 1; count of bases not matched to a gene: 1. Here the CDR3 reads CASSSQGANTEAFF. The DNA of the CDR3 is TGTGCCAGCAGCTCACAGGGGGCGAACACTGAAGCTTTCTTT.

The rearrangement links TRBV6-5 to TRBJ1-1, with D maybe TRBD1 (6 bases). Looked up from germline, CDR1 is MNHEY and CDR2 is SVGAGI. This CDR3 comprises 15 residues. V gave up 0 bases and J gave up 5 bases, with 13 bases separating them. This CDR3 reads CASSYSAGAVTEAFF. The CDR3 DNA is TGTGCCAGCAGTTACTCGGCGGGGGCGGTTACTGAAGCTTTCTTT.

The chain carries TRBV7-2 and TRBJ2-7; 7 bases line up with TRBD2. The CDR3 has 14 amino acids. Looked up from germline, CDR1 is SGHTA and CDR2 is FQGNSA. V shed 0 bases, J shed 5 bases, and the junction held 4 bases outside the gene matches. The CDR3 bases are TGTGCCAGCAGCTTAGCGGGAGGGGTCAACGAGCAGTACTTC. Its protein product is CASSLAGGVNEQYF.

J is TRBJ2-1 and V is TRBV5-1; 15 bases map to TRBD2. The CDR3 spans 15 residues. With V trimmed by 4 bases and J by 7 bases, 3 bases remained unmatched. The germline gives CDR1 SGHRS, CDR2 YFSETQ. DNA of the CDR3: TGCGCCAGCAGCCCTGGGACTAGCGGGAGGAATGAGCAGTTCTTC. Translating gives CASSPGTSGRNEQFF.

The chain carries TRBV15 and TRBJ2-1; 7 positions agree with TRBD2. The CDR3 has 17 residues. After removal of 1 base from V and 3 bases from J, the junction contained 9 bases not matched to a gene. Germline CDR1 LNHNV, CDR2 YYDKDF (reference sequence). This CDR3 is CATSRGSAGAGYNEQFF. DNA for the CDR3: TGTGCCACCAGCAGAGGGAGCGCGGGAGCGGGCTACAATGAGCAGTTCTTC.

J is TRBJ2-7 and V is TRBV21-1; TRBD2, as called in the table, went unchecked against the DNA. TRBV21-1 constitutes a pseudogene. CDR3 length: 17 residues. The CDR3 region has the DNA TGTGCCAGCAGCAAACCTACTAGCGGGAGGCCCTCCTACGAGCAGTACTTC. Protein: CASSKPTSGRPSYEQYF.

The V call is TRBV27, the J call TRBJ1-6, with 8 bases aligning to TRBD1. The CDR3 has 13 residues. CDR1 and CDR2 from the germline V gene are MNHEY and SMNVEV (reference sequence). After removal of 5 bases from V and 9 bases from J, the junction contained 3 bases not matched to a gene. The chain's CDR3 is CASSTDRVSPLHF. The DNA for the CDR3 is TGTGCCAGCAGTACGGACAGGGTTTCACCCCTCCACTTT.

V gene TRBV19 combines with J gene TRBJ1-5; TRBD1 agrees at 8 bases. Germline V gene data show CDR1 as LNHDA and CDR2 as SQIVND (reference sequence). There are 15 residues in the CDR3. With V trimmed by 5 bases and J by 6 bases, 9 bases remained unmatched. The CDR3 coding sequence is TGTGCCAGTAGTGGGACAGGAATATTCGGTCAGCCCCAGCATTTT. It yields the protein CASSGTGIFGQPQHF.

The CDR3 reads CASSSMTGKGGANVLTF. As DNA, the CDR3 is TGTGCCAGCAGTTCGATGACAGGGAAAGGAGGGGCCAACGTCCTGACTTTC. The J gene is TRBJ2-6, the V gene TRBV2; 7 bases fit TRBD1. The CDR3 length is 17 residues. V gave up 5 bases and J gave up 4 bases; unmatched junction bases: 11. The V gene's germline CDR1 is SNHLY and CDR2 FYNNEI. The variable domain in full, with the rest retrieved from reference TRBV2 and TRBJ2-6, is EPEVTQTPSHQVTQMGQEVILRCVPISNHLYFYWYRQILGQKVEFLVSFYNNEISEKSEIFDDQFSVERPDGSNFTLKIRSTKLEDSAMYFCASSSMTGKGGANVLTFGAGSRLTVL.

As concerns this clone: Other DNA sequences in this sample translate to the same CDR3. The chain combines TRBV5-1 with TRBJ2-5; D is uncertain. Germline CDR1 SGHRS, CDR2 YFSETQ. V lost 0 bases and J 5 bases, leaving 5 bases between the germline ends. This CDR3 is 12 amino acids long. The CDR3 nucleotides are TGCGCCAGCAGCTTGGCCGGGGAGACCCAGTACTTC. Amino acid sequence: CASSLAGETQYF.

There are a few counts of this clone. The rearrangement uses TRBV2 and TRBJ2-2, with TRBD2 matching over 8 bases. V shed 6 bases and J 6 bases; nucleotides not matched to a gene: 12. The CDR3 extends over 16 amino acids. In germline, CDR1 is SNHLY, CDR2 FYNNEI. This CDR3 reads CASRTAGTSSSGELFF. Here the CDR3 DNA reads TGTGCCAGCAGGACCGCCGGGACTAGTTCGTCCGGGGAGCTGTTTTTT.

For this clone: This sample includes further DNA sequences coding for the same CDR3. The rearrangement links TRBV4-1 to TRBJ2-1; 10 bases map to TRBD2. The CDR3 is 16 residues long. The J segment lost 2 bases and the V segment lost 3 bases, leaving 4 bases of the junction unmatched. Germline V gene lookup returns CDR1 MGHRA and CDR2 YSYEKL. The CDR3 DNA is TGCGCCAGCAGCCAGACAACTAGCGGGGCCTACAATGAGCAGTTCTTC. Protein sequence: CASSQTTSGAYNEQFF.

The V gene is TRBV6-1, the J gene TRBJ2-7, with 7 positions matching TRBD2. J lost 2 bases, V lost 2 bases, and 6 bases had no gene match. The CDR3 spans 15 residues. CDR1 is MNHNS and CDR2 is SASEGT in the germline V gene. As DNA, the CDR3 is TGTGCCAGCAGTGAAAGTCTAGCGGTTACCTACGAGCAGTACTTC. It translates to CASSESLAVTYEQYF.

This chain joins TRBV5-1 and TRBJ1-4; 8 bases are shared with TRBD1. J gave up 3 bases and V 0 bases, and 4 bases lay outside the gene matches. Germline V gives CDR1 SGHRS, CDR2 YFSETQ. The CDR3 consists of 16 residues. CDR3 DNA sequence: TGCGCCAGCAGCTTGGTAGCAGGGGGCTCTAATGAAAAACTGTTTTTT. Its translation is CASSLVAGGSNEKLFF.

This clone was counted between two and nine times. The chain carries TRBV7-9 and TRBJ2-7, with 8 nucleotides matching TRBD2. J lost 1 base, V lost 4 bases, and 6 bases had no gene match. There are 15 residues in the CDR3. Germline values: CDR1 SEHNR, CDR2 FQNEAQ (reference sequence). CDR3: CASSSASGGSYEQYF. CDR3 nucleotides: TGTGCCAGCAGCTCCGCCTCGGGAGGGTCCTACGAGCAGTACTTC.